Listed here are 26 T cell receptor beta chains from one sample, sequenced in a study of CD8 T cells in ankylosing spondylitis. In TCRdb, the 5' RACE reads were re-called with MiXCR into one record per CDR3 protein. Of around 330,000 distinct CDR3 sequences in the sample, more than 9% are singletons; the top ten hold about 10%. Sequencing input: blood, either unsorted or a sorted T cell fraction (not recorded which). These receptors came from a female donor with ankylosing spondylitis or in good health (not recorded which).

As regards this clonotype: A much larger clone differs by one base, so this may be a read error. In this CDR3 the conserved last residue, phenylalanine or tryptophan, is missing, so a read error is likely. V and J are TRBV12-3 or TRBV12-4 and TRBJ1-1, with TRBD1 as a possible D gene (6 bases). The CDR3 is 14 amino acids. Trimming left V 6 bases short and J 1 base short, with 12 bases between. CDR3 nucleotides: TGTGCCAGCAGCAAGGGGGTTGAGAACACTGAAGCTTTCTTA. Amino acid sequence: CASSKGVENTEAFL.

A word on this clonotype: Since a much larger clone is just one base distant, this may be a read error. The J gene is TRBJ2-5, the V gene TRBV9; a possible D gene is TRBD2 (5 bases). Germline V lookup: CDR1 SGDLS, CDR2 YYNGEE. The CDR3 runs 14 residues. The CDR3 reads CAISVVGDKETQYF. DNA of the CDR3: TGTGCCATCAGCGTAGTGGGAGATAAAGAGACCCAGTACTTC.

CDR3 residues: CATGAANYGYTF. The CDR3 bases are TGTGCCACGGGGGCAGCGAACTATGGCTACACCTTC. The chain recombines TRBV10-3 with TRBJ1-2; TRBD1 is a possible D gene (6 bases). CDR3 size: 12 residues. From germline, CDR1 is ENHRY and CDR2 SYGVKD. V lost 10 bases and J lost 2, with 11 bases in between.

This clonotype was observed many times. The rearrangement links TRBV5-1 to TRBJ1-6; 9 nucleotides agree with TRBD1. Germline lookup yields CDR1 SGHRS and CDR2 YFSETQ. The CDR3 sequence is 14 residues long. J was trimmed by 7 bases and V by 4 bases; bases with no gene match: 3. CDR3 bases: TGCGCCAGCAGCCGGGACAGGGTGAATTCACCCCTCCACTTT. Protein product: CASSRDRVNSPLHF.

Ten or more counts support this clonotype. The gene calls are TRBV7-2 and TRBJ2-2; perhaps TRBD1 as D (5 bases). This CDR3 has 14 amino acids. V shed 2 bases and J shed 5 bases, with 9 bases lying between them. Germline V CDR1 and CDR2: SGHTA, FQGNSA. CDR3 DNA: TGTGCCAGCAGCTTAAAGCAGGGTACCGGGGAGCTGTTTTTT. Translating it yields CASSLKQGTGELFF.

This clonotype was counted many times. This chain connects TRBV7-8 to TRBJ1-5, with D maybe TRBD1 (6 bases). The CDR3 contains 15 residues. V was shortened by 5 bases and J by 6 bases, with 17 bases between the two germline ends. Looked up from germline, CDR1 is SGHVS and CDR2 is FQNEAQ. The CDR3, as DNA: TGTGCCAGCAGCGGCAGTGGCAGGGGAGGTCAGCCCCAGCATTTT. Translating it yields CASSGSGRGGQPQHF.

V usage is TRBV6-2 or TRBV6-3 and J usage is TRBJ2-7; possible D gene TRBD1, 6 bases. V lost 2 bases, J lost 3 bases, and 11 bases lay in between. The V gene's germline CDR1 is MNHEY and CDR2 SVGEGT. The length of the CDR3 is 14 residues. CDR3 residues: CASSYGQTNYEQYF. The CDR3 DNA reads as TGTGCCAGCAGTTACGGACAGACTAACTACGAGCAGTACTTC.

This clonotype was seen only a few times. The J gene is TRBJ2-5, the V gene TRBV5-1, with no clear D. CDR3 length equals 14 residues. V lost 0 bases, J lost 5 bases, and 11 bases lay in between. The germline CDR1 and CDR2 sequences are SGHRS and YFSETQ. CDR3 DNA sequence: TGCGCCAGCAGCTTGGGAACCCCTACGGAGACCCAGTACTTC. It encodes CASSLGTPTETQYF.

This clonotype was detected many times. The chain is built from TRBV5-1 and TRBJ2-5; TRBD2 aligns across 12 bases. J lost 1 base, V lost 2 bases, and 0 bases had no gene match. The CDR3 contains 15 residues. Germline CDR1 is SGHRS and CDR2 is YFSETQ. CDR3 in amino acids: CASSLLAGGQETQYF. In DNA form, the CDR3 reads TGCGCCAGCAGCTTACTAGCGGGAGGCCAAGAGACCCAGTACTTC.

The chain couples TRBV5-6 to TRBJ2-1; 7 positions match TRBD2. Germline trimming cut 4 bases from V and 1 base from J; bases unmatched to any gene: 11. The CDR3 is 17 residues long. Germline lookup yields CDR1 SGHDT and CDR2 YYEEEE. CDR3 protein: CASSPGRGGSSYNEQFF. The CDR3 DNA is TGTGCCAGCAGCCCCGGGCGTGGCGGGAGTTCCTACAATGAGCAGTTCTTC.

This clonotype was seen a few times. The V and J genes are TRBV18 and TRBJ2-1; 7 bases agree with TRBD1. The junction had 5 bases not matched to a gene; V was cut back by 0 bases and J by 3 bases. The CDR3 extends over 16 amino acids. The germline V gene encodes CDR1 KGHSH and CDR2 LQKENI. CDR3 nucleotides: TGTGCCAGCTCACCACCGGGACAGAGGGGCTACAATGAGCAGTTCTTC. Its translation is CASSPPGQRGYNEQFF.

There are many counts of this clonotype. This rearrangement joins TRBV20-1 to TRBJ1-6; D gene ambiguous. From germline, CDR1 is DFQATT and CDR2 SNEGSKA (reference sequence). V was trimmed by 5 bases and J by 6 bases, leaving 11 bases between them. This CDR3 is built from 13 residues. Here the CDR3 reads CSADGDPNSPLHF. DNA for the CDR3: TGCAGTGCTGACGGTGATCCTAATTCACCCCTCCACTTT.

This clonotype has a count of ten or more. The chain couples TRBV2 to TRBJ1-5; no firm D call. Trimming took off 4 bases at V and 4 bases at J, with 8 bases between the two ends. The CDR3 is 13 amino acids. Per germline, CDR1 SNHLY and CDR2 FYNNEI. The CDR3 sequence: CASSVDGNQPQHF. As DNA, the CDR3 is TGTGCCAGCAGTGTTGACGGTAATCAGCCCCAGCATTTT.

This clonotype has only one observation. A much larger clone sits a single nucleotide away, making a read error possible. This chain joins TRBV20-1 and TRBJ1-2; D may be TRBD1 (6 bases). CDR1 DFQATT and CDR2 SNEGSKA come from the germline V gene (reference sequence). The length of the CDR3 is 13 residues. This chain's CDR3 is CSFPWGGANGYTF. The CDR3 bases are TGCAGCTTCCCCTGGGGGGGGGCCAATGGCTACACCTTC.

The chain carries TRBV3-1 and TRBJ1-1; D unclear. CDR3 length: 14 amino acids. Germline CDR1 LGHDT, CDR2 YNNKEL (reference sequence). V shed 2 bases and J shed 0 bases, with 7 bases lying between them. The CDR3 DNA sequence: TGTGCCAGCAGCCAATTGAGTCTGAACACTGAAGCTTTCTTT. Translation gives CASSQLSLNTEAFF.

This clonotype was recorded a few times. The V gene is TRBV28, the J gene TRBJ2-6, with D possibly being TRBD1 (6 bases). This CDR3 is built from 15 residues. The germline V and J ends were trimmed by 2 bases and 4 bases, with 9 bases remaining between them. Germline V gives CDR1 MDHEN, CDR2 SYDVKM. The CDR3 nucleotides are TGTGCCAGCAGTTTACGTGGGACAGGGGCCAACGTCCTGACTTTC. This translates into CASSLRGTGANVLTF.

There are many counts of this clonotype. This sequence joins TRBV7-8 and TRBJ1-1; no clear D. The CDR3 length is 16 residues. V was pared by 6 bases and J by 0 bases, with 17 bases between. Germline V gene lookup returns CDR1 SGHVS and CDR2 FQNEAQ. The CDR3 sequence: CASRSGLKQMNTEAFF. The CDR3, as DNA: TGTGCCAGCAGGTCCGGACTGAAACAAATGAACACTGAAGCTTTCTTT.

This clonotype was observed at least ten times. The rearrangement links TRBV5-5 to TRBJ2-7; D unresolved. Germline loops: CDR1 SGHKS, CDR2 YYEKEE (reference sequence). Trimming cost V 4 bases and J 1 base, with 9 bases left between them. The CDR3 is made up of 13 amino acids. DNA of the CDR3: TGTGCCAGCAGCACTTCAGAATCCTACGAGCAGTACTTC. Protein product: CASSTSESYEQYF.

In this sample, this clonotype turned up a few times. The V and J genes are TRBV7-8 and TRBJ2-1; a weak D match, TRBD1 (6 bases). The V end was cut by 5 bases, the J end by 2 bases, with 16 bases between. The germline V gene encodes CDR1 SGHVS and CDR2 FQNEAQ. This CDR3 is 16 amino acids long. The CDR3 DNA sequence: TGTGCCAGCAGCCCACGACAGGTTTCCCCCTACAATGAGCAGTTCTTC. It codes for CASSPRQVSPYNEQFF.

This chain links TRBV5-6 with TRBJ2-3; D remains unclear. The CDR3 spans 14 residues. The V end lost 4 bases, the J end lost 2 bases, and 11 bases lay between the germline ends. The V gene's germline CDR1 is SGHDT and CDR2 YYEEEE. The CDR3 sequence: CASSPGPPTDTQYF. As DNA, the CDR3 is TGTGCCAGCAGCCCCGGGCCTCCCACAGATACGCAGTATTTT.

A few counts support this clonotype. The CDR3 region has the DNA TGCGCCAGCAGCTCGGCGGGACAGGGTGAGCTGTTTTTT. Translating it yields CASSSAGQGELFF. The V gene is TRBV5-1, the J gene TRBJ2-2, with 9 bases lining up with TRBD1. From germline, CDR1 is SGHRS and CDR2 YFSETQ. This CDR3 region has 13 residues. After removal of 3 bases from V and 11 bases from J, the junction contained 5 bases not matched to a gene.

This clonotype showed up many times. The V and J genes are TRBV28 and TRBJ1-5; no definite D call. The V end was cut by 4 bases, the J end by 2 bases, with 12 bases between. The CDR3 spans 15 residues. The germline V gene encodes CDR1 MDHEN and CDR2 SYDVKM. The CDR3 loop is CASSSAGLGNQPQHF. CDR3 DNA sequence: TGTGCCAGCAGTTCAGCCGGTTTAGGCAATCAGCCCCAGCATTTT.

Only a few counts were recorded for this clonotype. The CDR3 coding sequence is TGTGCCTTTCGGGACAGGGGGCGCCTATTAGAGACCCAGTACTTC. Residues: CAFRDRGRLLETQYF. The rearrangement uses TRBV30 and TRBJ2-5; the match to TRBD1 covers 12 bases. The V and J ends lost 7 bases and 4 bases, in that order; junction bases with no gene match: 10. This CDR3 spans 15 amino acids. Looked up from germline, CDR1 is GTSNPN and CDR2 is SVGIG (reference sequence). Based on the CDR3 plus reference TRBV30 and TRBJ2-5, the full variable domain is SQTIHQWPATLVQPVGSPLSLECTVEGTSNPNLYWYRQAAGRGLQLLFYSVGIGQISSEVPQNLSASRPQDRQFILSSKKLLLSDSGFYLCAFRDRGRLLETQYFGPGTRLLVL.

This clonotype was counted only a few times. The chain carries TRBV5-6 and TRBJ2-5; 12 bases agree with TRBD2. Unmatched junction bases numbered 6, after V lost 4 bases and J lost 5 bases. The germline V gene has CDR1 SGHDT and CDR2 YYEEEE. This CDR3 spans 15 amino acids. Here the CDR3 reads CASSASGRAGETQYF. DNA for the CDR3: TGTGCCAGCAGCGCTAGCGGGAGGGCCGGGGAGACCCAGTACTTC.

In its sample, this clonotype was seen many times. The V call is TRBV20-1, the J call TRBJ2-7; the D gene is possibly TRBD2 (5 bases). Per germline, CDR1 DFQATT and CDR2 SNEGSKA (reference sequence). V lost 6 bases and J lost 5, with 14 bases in between. The CDR3 is 12 residues long. The CDR3 sequence is CSAYKRSDEQYF. CDR3 DNA: TGCAGTGCCTATAAACGTAGCGACGAGCAGTACTTC.

This clonotype was seen a few times. The genes are TRBV2 and TRBJ2-2; D is ambiguous. CDR1 is SNHLY and CDR2 is FYNNEI in the germline V gene. The CDR3 runs 12 residues. Trimming removed 7 bases from V and 5 bases from J, with 8 bases in between. CDR3 DNA: TGTGCCAGCAATTCCGGGACCGGGGAGCTGTTTTTT. This sequence encodes CASNSGTGELFF.